The 14 T cell receptor beta chains below were found in one sample sequenced in a study of blood T cell repertoires in COVID-19. Profiled with immunoSEQ multiplex PCR; TCRdb holds only in-frame clones, not every one. The sample holds some 330,000 clones, just under 90% seen once. The sample comprised peripheral blood. These receptors were taken from a woman in her 30s with COVID-19, enrolled during active disease.

The V gene is TRBV3-1 (or the pseudogene TRBV3-2), the J gene TRBJ1-6; weak D call: TRBD1 (5 bases). In germline, CDR1 is LGHDT, CDR2 YNNKEL (reference sequence). The CDR3 covers 12 residues. Trimming left V 3 bases short and J 16 bases short, with 13 bases between. The CDR3 protein is CASSHLDTKLHF. CDR3 DNA: TGTGCCAGCAGCCACCTGGACACAAAGCTCCACTTT.

The chain's CDR3 is CASSPPGNLQETQYF. In nucleotides, the CDR3 is TGTGCCAGCAGCCCCCCCGGGAACCTTCAAGAGACCCAGTACTTC. The chain has TRBV5-4 and TRBJ2-5; the D gene is possibly TRBD2 (5 bases). The CDR3 runs 15 residues. V was clipped by 4 bases and J by 2 bases, with 15 bases between them. The germline V gene has CDR1 SGHNT and CDR2 YYREEE (reference sequence).

The chain employs TRBV5-4 and TRBJ1-2; 8 bases match TRBD1. Germline V gene sequence: CDR1 SGHNT, CDR2 YYREEE (reference sequence). This CDR3 region has 12 residues. The ends lost 4 bases at V and 7 bases at J; junction bases unmatched: 3. As DNA, the CDR3 is TGTGCCAGCAGCACGGACAGGGTTGGCTACACCTTC. It yields the protein CASSTDRVGYTF.

The chain links TRBV15 to TRBJ2-1; 8 positions agree with TRBD1. From germline, CDR1 is LNHNV and CDR2 YYDKDF (reference sequence). The CDR3 is 14 amino acids. Trimming took 8 bases from V and 7 from J; bases not matched to a gene: 10. The DNA for the CDR3 is TGTGCCACCTCCTGGGGACAGGCGAAAAATGAGCAGTTCTTC. It codes for CATSWGQAKNEQFF.

In the case of this clone: The sample holds other DNA sequences that translate to the same CDR3. V gene TRBV18 combines with J gene TRBJ1-4; D call uncertain. CDR3 length: 13 amino acids. Germline lookup yields CDR1 KGHSH and CDR2 LQKENI. The V end lost 3 bases, the J end lost 5 bases, and 7 bases lay between the germline ends. The CDR3 loop reads CASSPAGNEKLFF. Here the CDR3 DNA reads TGTGCCAGCTCACCCGCGGGGAATGAAAAACTGTTTTTT. The complete variable domain, with remaining parts taken from reference TRBV18 and TRBJ1-4, reads NAGVMQNPRHLVRRRGQEARLRCSPMKGHSHVYWYRQLPEEGLKFMVYLQKENIIDESGMPKERFSAEFPKEGPSILRIQQVVRGDSAAYFCASSPAGNEKLFFGSGTQLSVL.

This clone was seen a few times. The rearrangement uses TRBV6-5 and TRBJ1-1; weak D call: TRBD1 (6 bases). The CDR3 runs to 14 residues. Germline-derived CDR1 and CDR2 are MNHEY and SVGAGI. The V end was cut by 7 bases, the J end by 1 base, with 13 bases between. DNA of the CDR3: TGTGCCAGCATAGGGGGGGGGCCGAACACTGAAGCTTTCTTT. This translates into CASIGGGPNTEAFF.

This clone was counted only a few times. The chain employs TRBV6-4 and TRBJ1-4; the match to TRBD1 covers 8 bases. V shed 4 bases, J shed 7 bases, and the junction held 8 bases outside the gene matches. Germline V gene sequence: CDR1 MRHNA, CDR2 SNTAGT. This CDR3 is 15 amino acids long. CDR3 region: CASSVRGTGGEKLFF. The CDR3 nucleotides are TGTGCCAGCAGTGTTCGGGGGACAGGAGGTGAAAAACTGTTTTTT.

The chain is built from TRBV6-5 and TRBJ2-3, with TRBD1 matching over 10 bases. In germline, CDR1 is MNHEY, CDR2 SVGAGI. With V trimmed by 6 bases and J by 9 bases, 9 bases remained unmatched. This CDR3 comprises 14 residues. The CDR3 here is CASSLGQGPLTQYF. For the CDR3, the DNA is TGTGCCAGCAGCTTGGGACAGGGGCCGTTGACGCAGTATTTT.

This sequence joins TRBV2 and TRBJ2-2; maybe TRBD1 (6 bases). The CDR3 has 15 amino acids. CDR1 and CDR2 from the germline V gene are SNHLY and FYNNEI. V lost 3 bases and J 3 bases, leaving 11 bases between the germline ends. Written as DNA, the CDR3 is TGTGCCAGCAGTGACCGGACAGAATACACCGGGGAGCTGTTTTTT. Its translation is CASSDRTEYTGELFF.

In this sample, this clone turned up a few times. The rearrangement links TRBV7-2 to TRBJ2-7, with TRBD1 identical over 7 bases. With V trimmed by 5 bases and J by 2 bases, 6 bases remained unmatched. Germline V gene data show CDR1 as SGHTA and CDR2 as FQGNSA. CDR3 length: 14 residues. CDR3 DNA: TGTGCCAGCAGCCACCCGGGACAGCCCTACGAGCAGTACGTC. This gives the protein CASSHPGQPYEQYV.

This CDR3 reads CASSYYDTYGYTF. The CDR3 nucleotides are TGTGCCAGCAGTTACTACGACACCTATGGCTACACCTTC. The V call is TRBV6-2 or TRBV6-3, the J call TRBJ1-2; D is unresolved. Germline V CDR1 and CDR2: MNHEY, SVGEGT. This CDR3 has 13 amino acids. Deletions cut 1 base from V and 4 bases from J, with 7 bases between.

J is TRBJ2-5 and V is TRBV7-9; 9 bases fit TRBD1. From germline, CDR1 is SEHNR and CDR2 FQNEAQ (reference sequence). V shed 5 bases, J shed 3 bases, and the junction held 7 bases outside the gene matches. The CDR3 length is 15 residues. The CDR3 is CASSTPGTGKETQYF. The CDR3 DNA sequence: TGTGCCAGCAGCACCCCCGGGACAGGGAAAGAGACCCAGTACTTC.

This sequence joins TRBV2 and TRBJ2-3, with a possible D match to TRBD1 (6 bases). V was clipped by 1 base and J by 2 bases, with 10 bases between them. The CDR3 spans 15 residues. The germline V gene has CDR1 SNHLY and CDR2 FYNNEI. The CDR3 DNA sequence: TGTGCCAGCAGTGAAGACAGGGTCACCACAGATACGCAGTATTTT. The encoded protein is CASSEDRVTTDTQYF.

J is TRBJ1-4 and V is TRBV5-1; TRBD1 matches at 7 bases. Germline trimming cut 6 bases from V and 8 bases from J; bases unmatched to any gene: 13. This CDR3 is built from 15 residues. CDR1 and CDR2 from the germline V gene are SGHRS and YFSETQ. The chain's CDR3 is CASKPQLGGGEKLFF. The CDR3 DNA sequence: TGCGCCAGCAAGCCTCAACTAGGGGGCGGGGAAAAACTGTTTTTT.